This TCR beta chain was documented in a study of early T cells in non-severe SARS-CoV-2 infection. Each CDR3 protein gets one entry after TCRdb re-called the 5' RACE reads with MiXCR. Found here are just under 30,000 distinct CDR3 sequences, roughly 5% of them singletons; the top ten hold 10% to 11%. CDR1 and CDR2 (germline): SGHRS, YFSETQ. V was cut by 5 bases and J by 5 bases, with 13 bases left in between. The length of the CDR3 is 13 residues. This clonotype was observed many times. This receptor was obtained from an adult who was a healthcare worker with PCR-confirmed SARS-CoV-2 infection or an uninfected control (not recorded which). The sample taken for sequencing was whole blood. The rearrangement joins TRBV5-1 to TRBJ1-1, with D maybe TRBD1 (5 bases). CDR3 nucleotide sequence: TGCGCCAGCAGTTGGGGGGATCGAACTGAAGCTTTCTTT. As protein: CASSWGDRTEAFF.